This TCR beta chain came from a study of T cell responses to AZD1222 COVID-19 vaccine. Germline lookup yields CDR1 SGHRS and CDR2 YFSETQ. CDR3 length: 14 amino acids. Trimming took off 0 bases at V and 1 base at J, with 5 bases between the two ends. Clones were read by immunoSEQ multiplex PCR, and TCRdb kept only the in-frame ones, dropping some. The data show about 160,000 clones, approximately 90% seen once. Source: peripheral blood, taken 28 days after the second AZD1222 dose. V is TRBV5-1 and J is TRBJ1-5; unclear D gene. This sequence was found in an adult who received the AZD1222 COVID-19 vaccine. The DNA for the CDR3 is TGCGCCAGCAGCTTGGGTGAAAGCAATCAGCCCCAGCATTTT. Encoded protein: CASSLGESNQPQHF.